This TCR beta chain derives from a study of glioma-infiltrating T cells (dated by TCRdb to the mid-2010s). Turning to the overall study: TCR alpha- and beta-chain repertoires were sequenced from glioma tissue, non-neoplastic brain tissue and matched peripheral blood mononuclear cells. To measure divergence between tissue and blood T-cell populations, each tissue-infiltrating repertoire was compared with the peripheral blood repertoire of the same patient. The paired cohort comprised three low-grade glioma patients, eight or nine primary glioblastoma patients and three non-glioma patients contributing non-neoplastic brain tissue. The study at large found these results: Only a very small number of CDR3 sequences turned up in both tissue and blood, a result put down to high CDR3 diversity combined with limited sampling. The group comparisons were based on small numbers of patients: three non-neoplastic, three low-grade glioma and about eight glioblastoma patients. VJ-independent divergence between tissue and blood was lower than expected in non-neoplastic patients but higher than expected in all gliomas, particularly low-grade gliomas.

TCR alpha and beta CDR3 regions were amplified with the iRepertoire nested amplicon-rescue multiplex PCR (arm-PCR) platform from RNA. One-step reverse transcription and amplification used about 95-400 ng of tissue mRNA or PBMC total RNA as input. Following bead purification, Illumina adapters were added through a secondary multiplex PCR, and the libraries were then gel-purified between 200 and 400 bp. Libraries carried internal 6-nucleotide barcodes used for demultiplexing. The libraries were sequenced on an Illumina MiSeq using 2x220 or 2x250 nucleotide paired-end reads. As for the authors' bioinformatics: Paired reads were merged using FLASH 1.2.11 and aligned with BWA-MEM to the GRCh37 human genome, and TRA and TRB reads were then extracted. An IMGT-derived reference of cassette sequences and CDR3 motifs, with pseudogenes included, was used for V and J assignment. Three-frame translation of reads was performed, and productive CDR3s were defined as those with a C...FGXG motif and no stop codons. Unique combinations of V-J cassette pair and CDR3 amino acid sequence were defined as clonotypes. Reads were filtered by Hamming distance, thresholded by each sample's sequence error rate in mapped regions. Through fastp at Q25 and MiXCR, TCRdb rebuilt clones from the public reads, retaining in-frame beta chains. One record per CDR3 amino acid sequence lists the most common genes and DNA. TCRdb, rather than the study authors, made the V and J calls. The sample table records under 150,000 distinct CDR3 sequences; around 40% of these occur just once. About 18% of the sample lies in the top ten.

The sample holds a few counts of this clonotype. Its antigen remains unidentified. No base-level quality is on record; no much larger clone is a single base apart. Per the germline V gene (reference sequence), MNHEY is the CDR1 and SMNVEV is the CDR2. The germline ends are 15 bases apart after V is trimmed by 6 bases and J by 2 bases. The CDR3, cysteine through phenylalanine, is 15 amino acids long. CDR3 DNA only is kept here, 45 bases in frame from base 1. The chain is assembled from TRBV27 and TRBJ2-3; TRBD2 is perhaps the D gene, given 5 matching bases. The sequenced sample consisted of glioma tissue, nonneoplastic brain tissue, or PBMCs (not recorded which). This TCR derives from a human donor with low-grade glioma or glioblastoma, undergoing nonglioma brain surgery, or in good health (not recorded which). The DNA reads as follows: TGTGCCAGCAGGAGGGCCCTCCGGCTCACAGATACGCAGTATTTT. This is translated as CASRRALRLTDTQYF.